These 6 T cell receptor beta chains were sequenced from one sample in a study of monozygotic twins with cystic fibrosis. The repertoire was sequenced with immunoSEQ multiplex PCR; TCRdb's copy has only in-frame clones and lacks some. The sample lists about 19,000 clones, approximately 96% occurring once. Sequences were obtained from blood. Every receptor here comes from a woman aged 30 to 39 with cystic fibrosis.

This clone has only one observation. The gene calls are TRBV5-1 and TRBJ2-7; tentatively, D is TRBD1 (6 bases). The CDR3 has 11 amino acids. CDR1 and CDR2 (germline): SGHRS, YFSETQ. Trimming left V 7 bases short and J 11 bases short, with 16 bases between. The CDR3 coding sequence is TGCGCCAGCCGACAGGATGGGCCCAAGTACTTC. It yields the protein CASRQDGPKYF.

The chain employs TRBV2 and TRBJ1-2; 9 bases match TRBD1. Trimming cost V 5 bases and J 8 bases; bases outside gene matches: 12. Looked up from germline, CDR1 is SNHLY and CDR2 is FYNNEI. CDR3 length: 15 amino acids. CDR3 amino acids: CASSHSQQGARGYTF. DNA for the CDR3: TGTGCCAGCAGTCACTCCCAACAGGGGGCGAGGGGCTACACCTTC.

The rearrangement uses TRBV6-5 and TRBJ2-1, with D uncertain. The CDR3 consists of 15 residues. Germline V gene lookup returns CDR1 MNHEY and CDR2 SVGAGI. Trimming removed 4 bases from V and 0 bases from J, with 10 bases in between. The CDR3 here is CASSSLPDSYNEQFF. CDR3 DNA sequence: TGTGCCAGCAGTTCTCTCCCGGACTCCTACAATGAGCAGTTCTTC.

The rearrangement uses TRBV5-1 and TRBJ1-1; D call uncertain. CDR1 is SGHRS and CDR2 is YFSETQ in the germline V gene. With 0 bases removed from V and 5 bases from J, the gap between germline ends came to 11 bases. The CDR3 is made up of 14 amino acids. The DNA for the CDR3 is TGCGCCAGCAGCTTGGATGTCTGGAGTACTGAAGCTTTCTTT. Its protein product is CASSLDVWSTEAFF.

CDR3 coding DNA: TGTGCCAGCAGCACGTTCGGGACAGGGTTGAACATTCAGTACTTC. This sequence encodes CASSTFGTGLNIQYF. This chain links TRBV5-4 with TRBJ2-4; 9 nucleotides line up with TRBD1. Germline V gives CDR1 SGHNT, CDR2 YYREEE (reference sequence). The CDR3 totals 15 residues. The junction had 9 bases not matched to a gene; V was cut back by 4 bases and J by 7 bases.

The chain recombines TRBV7-2 with TRBJ2-7; no definite D call. V was clipped by 1 base and J by 2 bases, with 9 bases between them. Germline V CDR1 and CDR2: SGHTA, FQGNSA. The CDR3 length is 14 residues. The CDR3 bases are TGTGCCAGCAGCTTAGATTTCGGTGCCTACGAGCAGTACTTC. Protein sequence: CASSLDFGAYEQYF.